This T cell receptor beta chain was identified during a study of molecular identifiers for immune sequencing clone quantification. CDR3 length: 14 amino acids. Looked up from germline, CDR1 is LNHNV and CDR2 is YYDKDF (reference sequence). Study-wide points: Clonotypes surpassing 20 RNA copies contained over 98% of effector molecules, versus under 1% in naive cells.

This clonotype was counted at least ten times. What it binds is unknown. One junction end does not reproduce the germline sequence, and a read error may be involved. TCRdb used MiXCR to reprocess the PCR reads, holding one entry per CDR3 protein. The profile shows some 320,000 distinct CDR3 sequences, over 20% of them singletons. Sorted cell numbers of roughly 19,000 to 1,000,000, with 10%, 30% or 50% RNA, served as input for naive CD8 libraries. CD8+CD4-CCR7+CD45RA+ sorting gave the naive CD8 T cells. The receptor was isolated from a human donor in good health. Some libraries in this study had Jurkat cell RNA spiked in. Sequences were obtained from naive CD8+ T cells from blood, with Jurkat cell RNA spiked in. Subset denoted: FACS-sorted CD8+CD4-CCR7+CD45RA+ naive T cells. The genes are TRBV15 and TRBJ2-1; D possibly matches TRBD1 or TRBD2 (6 bases each). CDR3 sequence: CATSKGEASPEQFF. CDR3 bases: TGTGCCACAAGCAAGGGGGAGGCCTCTCCTGAGCAGTTCTTC.